This paragraph reports one T cell receptor beta chain. The sample originates from a study of blood T cell repertoires in COVID-19. Overall study context: Acute and convalescent COVID-19 samples came from the United States, Italy and Spain.

The CDR3 spans 15 residues. Per the germline V gene, CDR1 is ENHRY and CDR2 is SYGVKD. Trimming stripped 2 bases from V and 7 bases from J, with 16 bases between. Recovered status in Cohort 3 required two negative PCRs, clearance, or symptom resolution. Original methodology: From reference gene primer amplification, estimates of nucleated cell counts were derived. Sequenced by immunoSEQ multiplex PCR; TCRdb stores in-frame clones only, minus some. The V and J calls and clone size were taken over from that table, and D and trimming were inferred from the DNA. The repertoire holds about 220,000 clones, with about 85% as singletons.

The specimen sequenced was PBMCs or T cells enriched from blood (not recorded which). The chain carries TRBV10-3 and TRBJ2-3; a possible D gene is TRBD2 (5 bases). This TCR derives from a young woman who had recovered from COVID-19. The CDR3: CAISEGRTRLYTQYF. The DNA of the CDR3 is TGTGCCATCAGTGAGGGTAGGACTCGCCTCTATACGCAGTATTTT.